This T cell receptor (beta chain) was recovered during a study of post-analysis software for immune sequencing data. cDNA libraries for TCR beta contained unique molecular identifiers. TCRdb processed the PCR reads anew with MiXCR; each CDR3 protein has one entry. The profile shows 750,000 to 900,000 distinct CDR3 sequences, around 42% of them singletons. The material sequenced was blood. The receptor comes from a girl between 5 and 17 years old with multiple sclerosis.

The CDR3 sequence: CASSLSPDSYEQYF. CDR3 DNA: TGTGCCAGCAGCTTAAGCCCGGACAGCTACGAGCAGTACTTC. J is TRBJ2-4 and V is TRBV11-3; D perhaps matches TRBD1 (6 bases). The closer fit of TRBJ2-7 to the DNA end suggests the J call may be wrong. The CDR3 is 14 residues long. Germline lookup yields CDR1 SGHNT and CDR2 YENEEA.